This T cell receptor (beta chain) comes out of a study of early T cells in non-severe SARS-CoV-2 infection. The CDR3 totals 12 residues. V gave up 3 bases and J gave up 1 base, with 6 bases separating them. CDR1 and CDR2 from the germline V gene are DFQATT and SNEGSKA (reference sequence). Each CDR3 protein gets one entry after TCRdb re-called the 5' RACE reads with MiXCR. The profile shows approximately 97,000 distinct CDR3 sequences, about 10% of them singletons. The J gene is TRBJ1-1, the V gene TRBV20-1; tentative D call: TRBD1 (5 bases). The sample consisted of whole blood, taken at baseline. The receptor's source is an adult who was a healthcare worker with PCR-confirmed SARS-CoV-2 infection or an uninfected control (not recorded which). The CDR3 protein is CSARTANTEAFF. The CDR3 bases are TGCAGTGCTAGGACAGCGAACACTGAAGCTTTCTTT.